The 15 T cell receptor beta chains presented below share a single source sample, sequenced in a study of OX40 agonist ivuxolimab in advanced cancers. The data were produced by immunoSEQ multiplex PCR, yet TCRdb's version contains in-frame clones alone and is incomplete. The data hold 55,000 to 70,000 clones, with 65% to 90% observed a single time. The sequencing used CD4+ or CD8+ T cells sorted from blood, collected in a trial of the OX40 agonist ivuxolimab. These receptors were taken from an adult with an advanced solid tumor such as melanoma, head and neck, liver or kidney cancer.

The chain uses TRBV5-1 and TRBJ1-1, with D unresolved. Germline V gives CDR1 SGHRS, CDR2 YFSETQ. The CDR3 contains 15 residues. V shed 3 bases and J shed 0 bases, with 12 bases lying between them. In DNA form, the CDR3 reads TGCGCCAGCAGCTCTAGGACCGACATGAACACTGAAGCTTTCTTT. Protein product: CASSSRTDMNTEAFF.

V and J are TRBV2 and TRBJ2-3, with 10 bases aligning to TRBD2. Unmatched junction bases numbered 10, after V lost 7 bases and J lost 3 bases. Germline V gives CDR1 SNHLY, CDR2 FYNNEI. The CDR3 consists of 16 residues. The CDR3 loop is CASNSPSGGTTDTQYF. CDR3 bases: TGTGCCAGCAACTCGCCTAGCGGGGGAACAACAGATACGCAGTATTTT.

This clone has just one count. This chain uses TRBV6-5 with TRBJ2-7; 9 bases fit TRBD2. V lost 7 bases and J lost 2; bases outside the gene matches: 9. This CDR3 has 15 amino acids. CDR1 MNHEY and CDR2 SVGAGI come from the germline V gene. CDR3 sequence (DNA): TGTGCCAGCACCTTTAGCGGGAGTGGGACCTACGAGCAGTACTTC. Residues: CASTFSGSGTYEQYF.

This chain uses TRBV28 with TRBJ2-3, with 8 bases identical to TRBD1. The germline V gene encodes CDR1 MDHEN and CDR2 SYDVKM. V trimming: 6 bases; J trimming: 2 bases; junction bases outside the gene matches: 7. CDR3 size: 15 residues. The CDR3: CASRQGQGITDTQYF. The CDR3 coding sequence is TGTGCCAGCAGACAAGGACAGGGTATCACAGATACGCAGTATTTT.

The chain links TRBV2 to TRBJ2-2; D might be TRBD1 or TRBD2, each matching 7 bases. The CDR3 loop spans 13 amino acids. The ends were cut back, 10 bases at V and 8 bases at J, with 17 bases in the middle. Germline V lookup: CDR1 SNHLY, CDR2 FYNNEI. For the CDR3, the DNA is TGTGCCACCCGAGCAGGGGGGGCAGGGGAGCTGTTTTTT. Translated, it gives CATRAGGAGELFF.

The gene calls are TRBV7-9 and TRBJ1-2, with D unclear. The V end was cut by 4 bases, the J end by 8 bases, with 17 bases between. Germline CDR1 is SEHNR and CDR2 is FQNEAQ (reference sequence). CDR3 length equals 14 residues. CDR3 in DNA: TGTGCCAGCAGCTCCTATGGACGGCCCACGGGCTACACCTTC. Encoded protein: CASSSYGRPTGYTF.

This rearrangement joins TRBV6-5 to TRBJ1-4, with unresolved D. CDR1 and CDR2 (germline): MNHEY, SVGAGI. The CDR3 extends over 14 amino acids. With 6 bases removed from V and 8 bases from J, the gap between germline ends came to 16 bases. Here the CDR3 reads CASRPTRPEEKLFF. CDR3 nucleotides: TGTGCCAGCAGACCGACAAGGCCCGAAGAAAAACTGTTTTTT.

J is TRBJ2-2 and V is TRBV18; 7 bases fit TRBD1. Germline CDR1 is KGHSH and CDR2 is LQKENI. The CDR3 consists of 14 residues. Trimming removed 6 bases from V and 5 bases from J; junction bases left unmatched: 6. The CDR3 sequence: CASSPLTGTGELFF. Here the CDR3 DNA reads TGTGCCAGCTCGCCCTTGACAGGGACCGGGGAGCTGTTTTTT.

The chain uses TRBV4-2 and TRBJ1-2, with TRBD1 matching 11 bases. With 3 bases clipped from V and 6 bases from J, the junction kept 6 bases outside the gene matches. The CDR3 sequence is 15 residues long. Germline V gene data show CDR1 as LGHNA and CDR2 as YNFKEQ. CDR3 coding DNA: TGTGCCAGCAGCCAGGGGACAGGGGGATATGATGGCTACACCTTC. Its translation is CASSQGTGGYDGYTF.

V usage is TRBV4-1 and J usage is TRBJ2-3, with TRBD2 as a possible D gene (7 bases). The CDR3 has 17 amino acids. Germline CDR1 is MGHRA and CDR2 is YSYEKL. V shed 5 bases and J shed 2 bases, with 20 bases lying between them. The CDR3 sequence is CASSREGGASFTDTQYF. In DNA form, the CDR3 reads TGCGCCAGCAGCAGGGAGGGGGGGGCCTCATTCACAGATACGCAGTATTTT.

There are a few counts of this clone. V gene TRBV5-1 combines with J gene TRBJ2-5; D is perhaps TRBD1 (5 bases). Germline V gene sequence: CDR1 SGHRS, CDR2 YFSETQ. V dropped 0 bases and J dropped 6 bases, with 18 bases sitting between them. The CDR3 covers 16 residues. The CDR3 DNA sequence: TGCGCCAGCAGCTTGGATGCCCAGGGAATGGGGCAGACCCAGTACTTC. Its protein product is CASSLDAQGMGQTQYF.

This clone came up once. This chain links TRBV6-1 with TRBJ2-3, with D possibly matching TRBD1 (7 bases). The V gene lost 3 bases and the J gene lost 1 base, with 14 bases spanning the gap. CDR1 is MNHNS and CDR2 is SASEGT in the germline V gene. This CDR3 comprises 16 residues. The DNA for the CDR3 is TGTGCCAGCAGTGAGCAGCAGGGGGGACGCACAGATACGCAGTATTTT. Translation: CASSEQQGGRTDTQYF.

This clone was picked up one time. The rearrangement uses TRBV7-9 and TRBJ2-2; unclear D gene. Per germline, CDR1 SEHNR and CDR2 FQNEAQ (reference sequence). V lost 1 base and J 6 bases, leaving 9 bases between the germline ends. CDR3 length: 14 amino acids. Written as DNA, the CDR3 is TGTGCCAGCAGCTTAGTAGGGTCGGCCGGGGAGCTGTTTTTT. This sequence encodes CASSLVGSAGELFF.

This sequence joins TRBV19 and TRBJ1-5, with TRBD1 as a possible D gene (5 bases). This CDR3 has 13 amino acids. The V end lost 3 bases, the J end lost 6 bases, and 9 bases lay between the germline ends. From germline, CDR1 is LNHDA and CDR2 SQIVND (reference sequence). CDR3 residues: CASSIDGGQPQHF. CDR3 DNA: TGTGCCAGTAGTATCGACGGGGGTCAGCCCCAGCATTTT.

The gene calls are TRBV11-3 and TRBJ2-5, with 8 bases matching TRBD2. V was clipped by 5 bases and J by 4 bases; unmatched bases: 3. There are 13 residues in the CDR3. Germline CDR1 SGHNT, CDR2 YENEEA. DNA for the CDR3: TGTGCCAGCAGCCCAAGCGGGAGAGAGACCCAGTACTTC. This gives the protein CASSPSGRETQYF.